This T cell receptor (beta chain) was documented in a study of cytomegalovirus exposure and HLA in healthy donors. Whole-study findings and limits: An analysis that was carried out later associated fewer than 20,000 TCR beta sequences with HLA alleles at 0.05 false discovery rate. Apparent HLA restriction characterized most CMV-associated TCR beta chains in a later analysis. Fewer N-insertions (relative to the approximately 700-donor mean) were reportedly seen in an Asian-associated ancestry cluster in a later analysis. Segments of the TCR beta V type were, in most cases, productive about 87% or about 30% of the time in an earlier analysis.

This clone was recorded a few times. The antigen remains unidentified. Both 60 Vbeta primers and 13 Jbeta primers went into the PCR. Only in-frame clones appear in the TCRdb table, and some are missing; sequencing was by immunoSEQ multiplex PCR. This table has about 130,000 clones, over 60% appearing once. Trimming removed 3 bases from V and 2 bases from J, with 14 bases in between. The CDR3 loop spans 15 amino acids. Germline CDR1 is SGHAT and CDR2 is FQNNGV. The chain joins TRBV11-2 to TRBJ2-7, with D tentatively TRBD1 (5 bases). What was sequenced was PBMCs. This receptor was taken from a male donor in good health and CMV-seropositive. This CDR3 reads CASSLDQGRAYEQYF. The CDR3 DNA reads TGTGCCAGCAGCTTGGACCAGGGAAGGGCCTACGAGCAGTACTTC.